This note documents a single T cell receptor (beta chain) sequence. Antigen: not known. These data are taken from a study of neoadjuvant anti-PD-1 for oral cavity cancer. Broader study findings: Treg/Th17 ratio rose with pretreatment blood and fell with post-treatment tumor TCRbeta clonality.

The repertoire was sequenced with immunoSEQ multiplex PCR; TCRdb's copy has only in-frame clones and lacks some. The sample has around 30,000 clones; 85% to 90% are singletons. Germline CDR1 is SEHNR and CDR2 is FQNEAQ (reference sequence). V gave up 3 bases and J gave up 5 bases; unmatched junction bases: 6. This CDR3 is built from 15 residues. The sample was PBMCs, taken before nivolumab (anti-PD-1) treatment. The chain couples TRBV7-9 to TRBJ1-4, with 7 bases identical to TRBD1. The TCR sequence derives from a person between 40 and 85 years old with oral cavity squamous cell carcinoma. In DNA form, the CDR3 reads TGTGCCAGCAGCTTGCGACAGGGCCTAAATGAAAAACTGTTTTTT. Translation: CASSLRQGLNEKLFF. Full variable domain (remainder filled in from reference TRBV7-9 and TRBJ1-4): DTGVSQNPRHKITKRGQNVTFRCDPISEHNRLYWYRQTLGQGPEFLTYFQNEAQLEKSRLLSDRFSAERPKGSFSTLEIQRTEQGDSAMYLCASSLRQGLNEKLFFGSGTQLSVL.